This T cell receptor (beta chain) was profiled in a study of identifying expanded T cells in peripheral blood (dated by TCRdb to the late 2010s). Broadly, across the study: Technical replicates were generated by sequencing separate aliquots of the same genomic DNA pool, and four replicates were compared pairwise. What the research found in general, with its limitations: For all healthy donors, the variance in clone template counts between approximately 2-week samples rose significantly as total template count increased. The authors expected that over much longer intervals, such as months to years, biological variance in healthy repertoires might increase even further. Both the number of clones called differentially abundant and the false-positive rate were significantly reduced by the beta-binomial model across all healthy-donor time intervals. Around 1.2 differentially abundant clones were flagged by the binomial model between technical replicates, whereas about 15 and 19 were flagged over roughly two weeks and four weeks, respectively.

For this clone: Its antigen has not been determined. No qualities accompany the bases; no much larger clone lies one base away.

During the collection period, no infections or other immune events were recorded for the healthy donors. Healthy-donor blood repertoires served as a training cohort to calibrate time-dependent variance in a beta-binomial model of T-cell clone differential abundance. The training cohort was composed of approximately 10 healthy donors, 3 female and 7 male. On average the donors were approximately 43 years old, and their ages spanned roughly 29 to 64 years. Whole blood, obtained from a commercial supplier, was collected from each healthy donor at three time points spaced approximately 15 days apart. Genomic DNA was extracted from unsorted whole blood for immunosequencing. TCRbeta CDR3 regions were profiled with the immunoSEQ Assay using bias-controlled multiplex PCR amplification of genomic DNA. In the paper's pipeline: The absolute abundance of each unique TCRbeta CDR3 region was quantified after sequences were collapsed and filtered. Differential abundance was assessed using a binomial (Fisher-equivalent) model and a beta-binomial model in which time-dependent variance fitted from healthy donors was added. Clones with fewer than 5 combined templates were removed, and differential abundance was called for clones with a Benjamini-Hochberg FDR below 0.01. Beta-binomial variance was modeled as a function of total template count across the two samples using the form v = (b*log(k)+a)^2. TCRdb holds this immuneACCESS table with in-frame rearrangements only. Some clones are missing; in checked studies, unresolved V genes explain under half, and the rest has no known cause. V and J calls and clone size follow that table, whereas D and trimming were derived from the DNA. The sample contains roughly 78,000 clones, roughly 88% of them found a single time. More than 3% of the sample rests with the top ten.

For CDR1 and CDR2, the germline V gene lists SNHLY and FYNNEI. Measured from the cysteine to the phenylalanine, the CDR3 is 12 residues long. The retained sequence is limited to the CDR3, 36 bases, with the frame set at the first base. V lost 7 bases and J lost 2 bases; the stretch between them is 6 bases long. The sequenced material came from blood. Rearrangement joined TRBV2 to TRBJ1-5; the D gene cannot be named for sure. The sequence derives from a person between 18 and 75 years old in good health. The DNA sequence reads TGTGCCAGCACCCTGGGCAATCAGCCCCAGCATTTT. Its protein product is CASTLGNQPQHF.